This TCR beta chain was recorded in a study of T-cell memory formation after mild COVID-19. General study findings and limits: Among contracting clones, CD4+ were mainly CM/EM and CD8+ enriched in EMRA.

This clonotype was detected only a few times. As yet, its antigen is unknown. Employing constant-segment primers, 5'RACE generated TCR alpha and TCR beta cDNA libraries bearing sample barcodes and UMIs. Each CDR3 protein gets one entry after TCRdb re-called the 5' RACE reads with MiXCR. The sample holds around 250,000 distinct CDR3 sequences, more than 8% seen once. Germline V lookup: CDR1 MNHEY, CDR2 SVGAGI. Trimming at V came to 5 bases and at J to 4 bases, leaving 9 bases not matched to a gene. The CDR3 is 16 residues long. The source is a man aged 18 to 30 who had mild COVID-19 (a few samples of this study predate the infection). Cell type and time point are not known. The sequencing input was PBMCs or a T cell subset sorted from them (not recorded which). The chain recombines TRBV6-5 with TRBJ2-3, with TRBD2 matching 10 bases. DNA for the CDR3: TGTGCCAGCAGTAGTTGGACTAGCGGTGTGGCAGATACGCAGTATTTT. This codes for CASSSWTSGVADTQYF.